This T cell receptor (beta chain) was sequenced during a study of shared clonotypes between healthy human individuals. Clones were read by immunoSEQ multiplex PCR, and TCRdb kept only the in-frame ones, dropping some. This table has roughly 1,000,000 clones, approximately 80% appearing once. Whole-study findings and limits: Incompleteness in sorted-subset sequencing, despite large depth, was shown by rarefaction.

A note on this clone: Antigen unknown.

Donors were Caucasian adults residing in Nashville, Tennessee, USA. CD4+ cells yielded CD45RA+ naive and CD45RA-negative memory subsets. This sequence originates from a man between 18 and 29 years old in good health. Some clones in this sample may be carry-over from other donors' samples. The sample consisted of memory CD4+ T cells from PBMCs. Subset of the sample: CD45RA-negative fraction.

The CDR3 is CASSLSGRDHNEQFF. CDR3 nucleotide sequence: TGTGCCAGCTCACTTAGCGGGAGGGACCACAATGAGCAGTTCTTC. The chain recombines TRBV18 with TRBJ2-1, with 11 bases aligning to TRBD2. After removal of 4 bases from V and 5 bases from J, the junction contained 4 bases not matched to a gene. This CDR3 comprises 15 residues. Germline CDR1 reads KGHSH; CDR2 reads LQKENI. Full variable domain (remainder filled in from reference TRBV18 and TRBJ2-1): NAGVMQNPRHLVRRRGQEARLRCSPMKGHSHVYWYRQLPEEGLKFMVYLQKENIIDESGMPKERFSAEFPKEGPSILRIQQVVRGDSAAYFCASSLSGRDHNEQFFGPGTRLTVL.